This TCR beta chain was sequenced for a study of blood T cell repertoires in COVID-19. Study-wide context: Spain, Italy and the United States supplied samples that represented acute and convalescent COVID-19. From T cells, B-cell-depleted T cells, or PBMCs came the material, which was cDNA or gDNA.

Authors' methods: Estimation of nucleated cell counts relied on the amplification of reference gene primers. The repertoire was sequenced with immunoSEQ multiplex PCR; TCRdb's copy has only in-frame clones and lacks some. V and J calls and clone size come straight from that table; D and trimming were deduced from the DNA. The profile shows a few hundred thousand clones, 70% to 90% of them singletons. The germline gives CDR1 SNHLY, CDR2 FYNNEI. V shed 3 bases and J shed 3 bases, with 12 bases lying between them. The CDR3 totals 15 residues. The sample comprised peripheral blood. This clonotype was obtained from a woman aged 70-85 years with acute or convalescent COVID-19. This chain connects TRBV2 to TRBJ1-3; a weak D match, TRBD1 (5 bases). CDR3 DNA sequence: TGTGCCAGCAGTGAGCGGGGGGGTGGTGGAAACACCATATATTTT. Amino acids: CASSERGGGGNTIYF.